The 12 T cell receptor beta chains presented below share a single source sample, sequenced in a study of blood T cell repertoires in COVID-19. Clones were read by immunoSEQ multiplex PCR, and TCRdb kept only the in-frame ones, dropping some. The data hold around 300,000 clones, with under 90% observed a single time. The specimen was peripheral blood. The receptors shown here come from a man in his fifties with acute or convalescent COVID-19.

In its sample, this clone was seen a few times. This rearrangement joins TRBV29-1 to TRBJ2-1, with 7 bases aligning to TRBD1. Looked up from germline, CDR1 is SQVTM and CDR2 is ANQGSEA. Unmatched junction bases numbered 9, after V lost 6 bases and J lost 7 bases. The CDR3 runs to 13 residues. CDR3 protein: CSVCTLGQNEQFF. As DNA, the CDR3 is TGCAGCGTGTGTACCTTGGGACAGAATGAGCAGTTCTTC.

The count of this clone is one. V and J are TRBV3-1 (or the pseudogene TRBV3-2) and TRBJ1-1; perhaps TRBD1 as D (5 bases). In germline, CDR1 is LGHDT, CDR2 YNNKEL (reference sequence). The CDR3 consists of 13 residues. Trimming took off 4 bases at V and 2 bases at J, with 8 bases between the two ends. The CDR3 DNA follows: TGTGCCAGCAGCCGGGGGGTCAACACTGAAGCTTTCTTT. As protein: CASSRGVNTEAFF.

V usage is TRBV7-6 and J usage is TRBJ2-2, with a possible D match to TRBD2 (6 bases). V was shortened by 6 bases and J by 0 bases, with 14 bases between the two germline ends. The CDR3 is 16 residues long. Germline CDR1 and CDR2: SGHVS and FNYEAQ. CDR3 bases: TGTGCCAGCAGTCCGAGGGGACTGACGAACACCGGGGAGCTGTTTTTT. It codes for CASSPRGLTNTGELFF.

The chain joins TRBV6-5 to TRBJ2-7, with TRBD1 matching over 9 bases. The CDR3 is 13 amino acids. The germline gives CDR1 MNHEY, CDR2 SVGAGI. V dropped 5 bases and J dropped 3; count of bases not matched to a gene: 2. CDR3 nucleotide sequence: TGTGCCAGCAGTCGGGACAGGGTCTACGAGCAGTACTTC. This sequence encodes CASSRDRVYEQYF.

This chain joins TRBV7-3 and TRBJ2-2, with 8 positions matching TRBD2. The V and J ends lost 1 base and 5 bases, in that order; junction bases with no gene match: 6. In germline, CDR1 is SGHTA, CDR2 FQGTGA. The CDR3 sequence is 16 residues long. CDR3 coding DNA: TGTGCCAGCAGCTTAAATAGCGGGGCTGGGACCGGGGAGCTGTTTTTT. Its protein is CASSLNSGAGTGELFF.

The J gene is TRBJ1-1, the V gene TRBV5-4, with D tentatively TRBD1 (6 bases). The V and J ends lost 1 base and 1 base respectively, with 11 bases between them. Per germline, CDR1 SGHNT and CDR2 YYREEE (reference sequence). This CDR3 is built from 15 residues. The CDR3 DNA follows: TGTGCCAGCAGCTTGACCGGACAGACGAACACTGAAGCTTTCTTT. Its translation is CASSLTGQTNTEAFF.

DNA of the CDR3: TGTGCCAGTAGTATGGAAGAGGATTCACCCCTCCACTTT. Translating it yields CASSMEEDSPLHF. The V gene is TRBV19, the J gene TRBJ1-6; no firm D call. The V gene lost 3 bases and the J gene lost 8 bases, with 8 bases spanning the gap. Germline V gene sequence: CDR1 LNHDA, CDR2 SQIVND (reference sequence). The CDR3 runs to 13 residues.

V usage is TRBV12-5 and J usage is TRBJ1-2; D call uncertain. Deletions cut 5 bases from V and 2 bases from J, with 12 bases between. The CDR3 has 14 residues. Germline V gene data show CDR1 as LGHNT and CDR2 as FRNRAP. The CDR3 loop is CASGPPGLNYGYTF. Written as DNA, the CDR3 is TGTGCTAGTGGTCCACCGGGGTTAAACTATGGCTACACCTTC.

This clone showed up just once. The V and J genes are TRBV18 and TRBJ1-5; TRBD1 matches 7 bases. Germline V lookup: CDR1 KGHSH, CDR2 LQKENI. The CDR3 extends over 15 amino acids. V gave up 5 bases and J gave up 2 bases; unmatched junction bases: 6. This CDR3 is CASSTSTGGNQPQHF. The CDR3 DNA reads as TGTGCCAGCTCAACTTCAACAGGGGGCAATCAGCCCCAGCATTTT.

V usage is TRBV10-3 and J usage is TRBJ2-7, with 7 bases aligning to TRBD1. J was trimmed by 3 bases and V by 6 bases; bases with no gene match: 8. Looked up from germline, CDR1 is ENHRY and CDR2 is SYGVKD. CDR3 length equals 14 residues. CDR3 region: CAISPGTEFYEQYF. The CDR3 DNA is TGTGCCATCAGCCCCGGGACAGAATTCTACGAGCAGTACTTC.

DNA for the CDR3: TGTGCCAGCAGCCTGGGCTTACGAGGGGATACGCAGTATTTT. Encoded protein: CASSLGLRGDTQYF. The rearrangement joins TRBV11-2 to TRBJ2-3; TRBD2 might be the D (5 bases). V lost 5 bases and J lost 6, with 15 bases in between. Germline V lookup: CDR1 SGHAT, CDR2 FQNNGV. CDR3 length: 14 amino acids.

The chain is built from TRBV20-1 and TRBJ2-7; TRBD1 matches at 10 bases. Germline loops: CDR1 DFQATT, CDR2 SNEGSKA (reference sequence). Losses at the gene ends were 6 bases for V and 1 base for J; bases not matched to a gene: 6. This CDR3 comprises 14 residues. CDR3 protein: CSASGTGESYEQYF. Here the CDR3 DNA reads TGCAGTGCGAGTGGGACAGGGGAATCCTACGAGCAGTACTTC.